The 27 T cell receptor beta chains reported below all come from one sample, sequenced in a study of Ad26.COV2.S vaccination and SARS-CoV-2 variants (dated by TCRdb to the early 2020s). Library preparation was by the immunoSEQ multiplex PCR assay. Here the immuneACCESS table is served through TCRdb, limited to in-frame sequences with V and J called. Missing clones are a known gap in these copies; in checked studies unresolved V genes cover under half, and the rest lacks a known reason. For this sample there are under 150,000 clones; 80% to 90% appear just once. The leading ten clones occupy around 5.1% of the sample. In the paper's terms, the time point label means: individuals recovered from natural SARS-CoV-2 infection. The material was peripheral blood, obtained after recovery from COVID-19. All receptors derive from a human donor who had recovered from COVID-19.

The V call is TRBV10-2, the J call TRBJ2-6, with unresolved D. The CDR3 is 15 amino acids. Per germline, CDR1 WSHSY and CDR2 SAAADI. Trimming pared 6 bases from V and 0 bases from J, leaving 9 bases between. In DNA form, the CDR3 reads TGCGCCAGCAGCCTTGGGTACTCTGGGGCCAACGTCCTGACTTTC. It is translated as CASSLGYSGANVLTF.

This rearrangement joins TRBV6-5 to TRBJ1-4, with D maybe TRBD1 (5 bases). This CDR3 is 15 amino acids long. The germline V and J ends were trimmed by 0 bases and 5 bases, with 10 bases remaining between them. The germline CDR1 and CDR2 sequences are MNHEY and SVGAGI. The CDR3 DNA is TGTGCCAGCAGTTACTCGGGGACGGGGAATGAAAAACTGTTTTTT. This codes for CASSYSGTGNEKLFF.

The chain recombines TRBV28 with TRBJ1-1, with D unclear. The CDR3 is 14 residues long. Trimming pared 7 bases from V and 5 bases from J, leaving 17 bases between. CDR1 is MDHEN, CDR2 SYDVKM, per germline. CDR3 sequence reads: CASTRGIRGTEAFF. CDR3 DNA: TGTGCCAGCACCCGAGGGATCCGCGGAACTGAAGCTTTCTTT.

The CDR3 is CASSLAGQRNTIYF. Here the CDR3 DNA reads TGCGCCAGCAGCTTGGCGGGACAGAGAAACACCATATATTTT. This chain links TRBV5-1 with TRBJ1-3; 7 positions agree with TRBD1. V shed 0 bases and J 5 bases; nucleotides not matched to a gene: 2. In germline, CDR1 is SGHRS, CDR2 YFSETQ. The CDR3 length is 14 residues.

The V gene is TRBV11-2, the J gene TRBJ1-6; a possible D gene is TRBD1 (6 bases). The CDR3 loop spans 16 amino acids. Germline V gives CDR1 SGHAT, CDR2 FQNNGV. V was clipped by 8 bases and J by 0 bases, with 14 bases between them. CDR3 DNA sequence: TGTGCCAGCTCGACAGGAGAGAGCTCCTATAATTCACCCCTCCACTTT. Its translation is CASSTGESSYNSPLHF. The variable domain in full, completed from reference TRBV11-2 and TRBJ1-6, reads EAGVAQSPRYKIIEKRQSVAFWCNPISGHATLYWYQQILGQGPKLLIQFQNNGVVDDSQLPKDRFSAERLKGVDSTLKIQPAKLEDSAVYLCASSTGESSYNSPLHFGNGTRLTVT.

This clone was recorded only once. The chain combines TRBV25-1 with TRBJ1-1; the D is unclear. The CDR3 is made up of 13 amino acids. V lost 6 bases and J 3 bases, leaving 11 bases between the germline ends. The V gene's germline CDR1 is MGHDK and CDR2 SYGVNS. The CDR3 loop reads CASRVGGYTEAFF. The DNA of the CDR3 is TGTGCCAGCAGGGTGGGAGGGTACACTGAAGCTTTCTTT.

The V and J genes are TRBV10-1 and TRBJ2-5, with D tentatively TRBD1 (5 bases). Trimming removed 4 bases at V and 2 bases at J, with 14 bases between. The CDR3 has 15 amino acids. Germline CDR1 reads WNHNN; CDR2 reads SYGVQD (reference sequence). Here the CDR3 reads CASSVVGVTQETQYF. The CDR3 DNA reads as TGCGCCAGCAGTGTTGTAGGGGTTACTCAAGAGACCCAGTACTTC.

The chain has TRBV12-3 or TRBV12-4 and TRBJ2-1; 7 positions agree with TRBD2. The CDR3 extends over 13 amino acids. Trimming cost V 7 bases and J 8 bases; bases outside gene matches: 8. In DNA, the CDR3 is TGTGCCAGCACCCGGGGGGTAAGTTATGAGCAGTTCTTC. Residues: CASTRGVSYEQFF.

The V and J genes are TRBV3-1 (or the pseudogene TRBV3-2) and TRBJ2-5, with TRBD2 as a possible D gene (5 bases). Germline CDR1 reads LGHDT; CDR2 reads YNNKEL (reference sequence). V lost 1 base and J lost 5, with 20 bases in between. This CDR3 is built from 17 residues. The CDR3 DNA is TGTGCCAGCAGCCAAGTCAAAGTGTCGGGATGGGCGGAGACCCAGTACTTC. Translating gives CASSQVKVSGWAETQYF.

The CDR3 region is CASSLFGQGGGYTF. For the CDR3, the DNA is TGTGCCAGCAGTTTATTCGGACAGGGTGGCGGCTACACCTTC. The chain recombines TRBV28 with TRBJ1-2; 8 nucleotides align to TRBD1. This CDR3 contains 14 residues. Germline V gives CDR1 MDHEN, CDR2 SYDVKM. V was pared by 1 base and J by 8 bases, with 6 bases of the junction left unmatched.

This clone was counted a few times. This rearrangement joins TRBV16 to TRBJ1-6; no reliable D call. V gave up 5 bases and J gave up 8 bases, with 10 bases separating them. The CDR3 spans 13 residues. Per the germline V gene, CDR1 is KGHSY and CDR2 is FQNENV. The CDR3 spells CASSLSPDSPLHF. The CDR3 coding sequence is TGTGCCAGCAGCTTATCCCCTGATTCACCCCTCCACTTT.

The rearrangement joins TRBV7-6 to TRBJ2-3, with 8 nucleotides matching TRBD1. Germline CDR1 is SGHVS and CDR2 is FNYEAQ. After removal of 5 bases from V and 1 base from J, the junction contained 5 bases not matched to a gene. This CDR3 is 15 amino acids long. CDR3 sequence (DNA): TGTGCCAGCAGCACAGGGGGTTTTGGCACAGATACGCAGTATTTT. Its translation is CASSTGGFGTDTQYF.

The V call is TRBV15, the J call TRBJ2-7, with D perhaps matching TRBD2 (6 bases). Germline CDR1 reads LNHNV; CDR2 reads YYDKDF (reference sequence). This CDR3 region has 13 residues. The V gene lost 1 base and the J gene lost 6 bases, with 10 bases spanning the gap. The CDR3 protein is CATSRGGGAEQYF. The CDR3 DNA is TGTGCCACCAGCAGAGGTGGCGGGGCCGAGCAGTACTTC. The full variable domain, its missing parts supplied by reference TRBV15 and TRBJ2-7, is DAMVIQNPRYQVTQFGKPVTLSCSQTLNHNVMYWYQQKSSQAPKLLFHYYDKDFNNEADTPDNFQSRRPNTSFCFLDIRSPGLGDTAMYLCATSRGGGAEQYFGPGTRLTVT.

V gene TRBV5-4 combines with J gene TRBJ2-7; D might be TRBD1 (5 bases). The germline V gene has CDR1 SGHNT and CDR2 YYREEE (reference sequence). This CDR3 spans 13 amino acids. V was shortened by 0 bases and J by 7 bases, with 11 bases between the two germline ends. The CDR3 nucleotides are TGTGCCAGCAGCTTGGCCAAAAACAGGGAGCAGTACTTC. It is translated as CASSLAKNREQYF.

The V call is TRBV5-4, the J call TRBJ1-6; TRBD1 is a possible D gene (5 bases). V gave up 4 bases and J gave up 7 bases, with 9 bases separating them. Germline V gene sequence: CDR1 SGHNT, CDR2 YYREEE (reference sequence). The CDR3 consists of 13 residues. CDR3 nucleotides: TGTGCCAGCAGCCAACGGGGGAATTCACCCCTCCACTTT. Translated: CASSQRGNSPLHF.

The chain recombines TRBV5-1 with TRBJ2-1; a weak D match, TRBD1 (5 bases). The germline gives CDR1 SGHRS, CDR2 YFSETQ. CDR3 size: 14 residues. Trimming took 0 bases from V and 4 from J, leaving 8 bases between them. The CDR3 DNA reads TGCGCCAGCAGCTTGGGACAGAGTTACAATGAGCAGTTCTTC. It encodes CASSLGQSYNEQFF.

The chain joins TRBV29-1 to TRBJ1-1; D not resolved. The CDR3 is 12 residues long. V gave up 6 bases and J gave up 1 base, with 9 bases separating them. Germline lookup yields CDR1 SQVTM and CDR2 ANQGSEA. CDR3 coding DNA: TGCAGCGTGTCCCGGGGGAACACTGAAGCTTTCTTT. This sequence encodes CSVSRGNTEAFF. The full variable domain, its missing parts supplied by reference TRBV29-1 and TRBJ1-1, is SAVISQKPSRDICQRGTSLTIQCQVDSQVTMMFWYRQQPGQSLTLIATANQGSEATYESGFVIDKFPISRPNLTFSTLTVSNMSPEDSSIYLCSVSRGNTEAFFGQGTRLTVV.

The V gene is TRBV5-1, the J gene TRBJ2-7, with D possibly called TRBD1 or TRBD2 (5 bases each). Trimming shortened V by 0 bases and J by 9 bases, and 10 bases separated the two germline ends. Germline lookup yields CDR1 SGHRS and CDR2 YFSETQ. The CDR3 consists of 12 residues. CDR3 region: CASSLDRDGQYF. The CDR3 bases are TGCGCCAGCAGCTTGGACCGGGACGGGCAGTACTTC.

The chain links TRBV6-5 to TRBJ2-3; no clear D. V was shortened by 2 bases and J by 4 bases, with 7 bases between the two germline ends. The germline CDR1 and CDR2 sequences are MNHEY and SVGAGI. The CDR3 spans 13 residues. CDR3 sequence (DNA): TGTGCCAGCAGTTACGGTGGGGCAGATACGCAGTATTTT. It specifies CASSYGGADTQYF.

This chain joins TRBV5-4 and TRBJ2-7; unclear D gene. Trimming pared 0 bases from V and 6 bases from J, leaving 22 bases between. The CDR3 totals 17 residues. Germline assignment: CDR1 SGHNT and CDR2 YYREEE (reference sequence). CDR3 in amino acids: CASSLASRRSYSGEQYF. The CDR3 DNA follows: TGTGCCAGCAGCTTGGCCTCGCGCAGGTCTTATTCTGGCGAGCAGTACTTC.

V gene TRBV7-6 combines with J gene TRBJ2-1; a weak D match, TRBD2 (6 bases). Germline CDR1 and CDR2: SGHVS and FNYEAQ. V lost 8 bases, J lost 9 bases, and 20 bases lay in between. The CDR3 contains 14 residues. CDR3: CASAGSPWDGEQFF. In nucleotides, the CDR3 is TGTGCCAGCGCGGGGAGCCCCTGGGATGGTGAGCAGTTCTTC.

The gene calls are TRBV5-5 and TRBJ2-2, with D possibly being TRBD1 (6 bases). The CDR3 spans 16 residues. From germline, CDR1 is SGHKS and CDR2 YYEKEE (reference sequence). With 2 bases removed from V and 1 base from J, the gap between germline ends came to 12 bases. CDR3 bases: TGTGCCAGCAGCTTACCCCTGACAGGGAACACCGGGGAGCTGTTTTTT. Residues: CASSLPLTGNTGELFF.

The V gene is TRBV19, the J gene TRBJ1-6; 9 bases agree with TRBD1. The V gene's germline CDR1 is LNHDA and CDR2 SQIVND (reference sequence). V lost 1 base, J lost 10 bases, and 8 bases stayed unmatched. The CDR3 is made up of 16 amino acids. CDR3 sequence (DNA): TGTGCCAGTAGTATAGGTTTCCGGACAGGGGCCTCACCCCTCCACTTT. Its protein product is CASSIGFRTGASPLHF. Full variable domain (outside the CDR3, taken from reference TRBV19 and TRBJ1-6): DGGITQSPKYLFRKEGQNVTLSCEQNLNHDAMYWYRQDPGQGLRLIYYSQIVNDFQKGDIAEGYSVSREKKESFPLTVTSAQKNPTAFYLCASSIGFRTGASPLHFGNGTRLTVT.

CDR3 nucleotide sequence: TGCAGCGTTGAAGACCCCAGGGGCAACTATGGCTACACCTTC. It is translated as CSVEDPRGNYGYTF. The chain recombines TRBV29-1 with TRBJ1-2; possible D gene TRBD1, 6 bases. The CDR3 is made up of 14 amino acids. Germline lookup yields CDR1 SQVTM and CDR2 ANQGSEA. V dropped 0 bases and J dropped 2 bases, with 10 bases sitting between them.

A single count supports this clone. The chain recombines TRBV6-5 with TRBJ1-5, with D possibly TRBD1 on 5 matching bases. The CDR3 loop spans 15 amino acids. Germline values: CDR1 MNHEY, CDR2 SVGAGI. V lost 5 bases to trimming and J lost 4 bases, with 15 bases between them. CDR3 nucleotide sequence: TGTGCCAGCAGTCCGAAGGGGATCGGGAATCAGCCCCAGCATTTT. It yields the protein CASSPKGIGNQPQHF.

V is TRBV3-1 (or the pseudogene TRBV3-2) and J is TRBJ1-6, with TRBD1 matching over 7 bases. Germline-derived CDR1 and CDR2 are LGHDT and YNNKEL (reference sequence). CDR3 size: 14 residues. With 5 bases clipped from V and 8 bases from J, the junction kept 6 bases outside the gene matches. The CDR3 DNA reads TGTGCCAGCAGCTTTGGACAGGATCATTCACCCCTCCACTTT. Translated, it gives CASSFGQDHSPLHF.

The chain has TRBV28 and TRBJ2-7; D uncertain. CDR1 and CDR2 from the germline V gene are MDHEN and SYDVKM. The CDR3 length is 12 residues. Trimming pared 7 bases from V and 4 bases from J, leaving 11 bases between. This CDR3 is CASTDTGYEQYF. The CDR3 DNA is TGTGCCAGCACCGATACGGGTTACGAGCAGTACTTC.